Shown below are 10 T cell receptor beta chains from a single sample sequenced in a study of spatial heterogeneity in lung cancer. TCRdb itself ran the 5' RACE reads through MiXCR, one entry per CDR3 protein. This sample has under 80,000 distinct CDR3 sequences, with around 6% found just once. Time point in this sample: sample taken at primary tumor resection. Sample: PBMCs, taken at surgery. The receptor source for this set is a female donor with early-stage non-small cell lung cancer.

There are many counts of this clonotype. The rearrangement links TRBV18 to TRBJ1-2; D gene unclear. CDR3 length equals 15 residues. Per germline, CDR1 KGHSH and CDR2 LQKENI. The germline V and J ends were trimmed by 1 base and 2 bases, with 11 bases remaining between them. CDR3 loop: CASSPLQSQNYGYTF. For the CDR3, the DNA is TGTGCCAGCTCACCACTACAGAGCCAGAACTATGGCTACACCTTC.

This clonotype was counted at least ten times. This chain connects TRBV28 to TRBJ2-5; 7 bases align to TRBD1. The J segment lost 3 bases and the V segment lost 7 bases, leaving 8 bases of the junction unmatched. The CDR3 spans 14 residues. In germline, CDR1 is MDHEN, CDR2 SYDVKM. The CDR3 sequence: CASTLPTGEETQYF. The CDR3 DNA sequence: TGTGCCAGCACCCTCCCCACAGGGGAAGAGACCCAGTACTTC. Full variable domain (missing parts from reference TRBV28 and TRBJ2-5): DVKVTQSSRYLVKRTGEKVFLECVQDMDHENMFWYRQDPGLGLRLIYFSYDVKMKEKGDIPEGYSVSREKKERFSLILESASTNQTSMYLCASTLPTGEETQYFGPGTRLLVL.

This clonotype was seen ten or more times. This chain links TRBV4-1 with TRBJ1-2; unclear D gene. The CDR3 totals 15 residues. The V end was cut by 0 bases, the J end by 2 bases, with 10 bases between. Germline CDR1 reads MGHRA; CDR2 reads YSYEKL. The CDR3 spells CASSQEGSGNYGYTF. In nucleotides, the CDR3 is TGCGCCAGCAGCCAAGAAGGGTCAGGAAACTATGGCTACACCTTC.

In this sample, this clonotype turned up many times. This CDR3 reads CASSGRAGVNTEAFF. The CDR3 DNA is TGTGCCAGCAGTGGTCGGGCAGGGGTGAACACTGAAGCTTTCTTT. This chain connects TRBV6-1 to TRBJ1-1; D is possibly TRBD1 (6 bases). CDR3 size: 15 residues. Trimming removed 4 bases at V and 0 bases at J, with 12 bases between. Germline V gene data show CDR1 as MNHNS and CDR2 as SASEGT.

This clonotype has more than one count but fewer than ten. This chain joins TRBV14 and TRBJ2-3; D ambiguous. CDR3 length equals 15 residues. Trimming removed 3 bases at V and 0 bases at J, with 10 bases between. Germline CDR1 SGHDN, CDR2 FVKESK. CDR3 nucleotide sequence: TGTGCCAGCAGCCATAGGACCACTAGCACAGATACGCAGTATTTT. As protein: CASSHRTTSTDTQYF.

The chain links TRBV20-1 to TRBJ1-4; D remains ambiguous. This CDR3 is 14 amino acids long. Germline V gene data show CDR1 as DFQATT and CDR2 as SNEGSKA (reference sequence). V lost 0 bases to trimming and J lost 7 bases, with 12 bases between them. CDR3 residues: CSARDSVESEKLFF. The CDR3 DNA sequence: TGCAGTGCTAGAGACAGCGTTGAGAGTGAAAAACTGTTTTTT.

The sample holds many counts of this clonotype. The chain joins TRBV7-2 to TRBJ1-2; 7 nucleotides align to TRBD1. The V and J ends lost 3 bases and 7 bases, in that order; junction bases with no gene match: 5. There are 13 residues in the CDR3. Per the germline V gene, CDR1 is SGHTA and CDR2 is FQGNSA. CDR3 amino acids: CASSFRQGGGYTF. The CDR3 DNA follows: TGTGCCAGCAGCTTTCGACAGGGTGGTGGCTACACCTTC.

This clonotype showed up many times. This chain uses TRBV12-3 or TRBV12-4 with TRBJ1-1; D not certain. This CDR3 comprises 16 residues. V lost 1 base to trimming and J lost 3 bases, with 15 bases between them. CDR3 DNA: TGTGCCAGCAGTTTAGTCGGCTACGGCTCTCACACTGAAGCTTTCTTT. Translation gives CASSLVGYGSHTEAFF.

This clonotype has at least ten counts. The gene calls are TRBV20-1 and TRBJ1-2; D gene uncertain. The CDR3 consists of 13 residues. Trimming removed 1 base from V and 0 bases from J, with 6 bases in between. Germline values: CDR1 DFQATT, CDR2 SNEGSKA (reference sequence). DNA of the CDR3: TGCAGTGCTAGAGTAAGGACTAACTATGGCTACACCTTC. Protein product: CSARVRTNYGYTF.

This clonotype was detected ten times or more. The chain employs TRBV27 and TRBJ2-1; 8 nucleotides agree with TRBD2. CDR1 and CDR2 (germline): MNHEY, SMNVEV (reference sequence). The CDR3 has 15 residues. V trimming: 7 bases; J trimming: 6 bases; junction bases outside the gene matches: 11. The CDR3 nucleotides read TGTGCCAGCATTTGGGCTAGCGGGTATTTCAATGAGCAGTTCTTC. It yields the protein CASIWASGYFNEQFF.